This T cell receptor (beta chain) was obtained from a study of OX40 agonist ivuxolimab in advanced cancers. Study-wide context: It was ivuxolimab, an agonistic anti-OX40 (CD134) antibody, that patients were treated with. Patients undergoing dose escalation presented with hepatocellular carcinoma, melanoma, renal cell or head and neck cancer. Findings and caveats of the study: There were also nonresponders showing low normalized T-cell clonal expansion.

The repertoire was sequenced with immunoSEQ multiplex PCR; TCRdb's copy has only in-frame clones and lacks some. Of tens of thousands of clones listed, 84% are singletons. For this clone: Its antigen is unidentified.

Germline assignment: CDR1 SGHRS and CDR2 YFSETQ. V gave up 4 bases and J gave up 4 bases, with 10 bases separating them. The CDR3 has 13 amino acids. The clonotype originates from an adult with an advanced solid tumor such as melanoma, head and neck, liver or kidney cancer. This sequence joins TRBV5-1 and TRBJ2-3, with D tentatively TRBD2 (5 bases). Here the sequenced sample was CD4+ or CD8+ T cells sorted from blood, taken in a trial of the OX40 agonist ivuxolimab. The CDR3 loop reads CASSTGTADTQYF. In DNA, the CDR3 is TGCGCCAGCAGCACGGGAACTGCAGATACGCAGTATTTT.